The 10 T cell receptor beta chains below all came from one sample that was sequenced in a study of shared clonotypes between healthy human individuals. TCRdb's copy holds only in-frame clones and misses some; the assay was immunoSEQ multiplex PCR. The table has about 2.4 million clones, 93% seen once; the top ten hold about 0.39%. The specimen sequenced was naive CD4+ T cells from PBMCs. Indicated subset: CD45RA+ positively selected. These receptors were obtained from a man between 18 and 35 years old in good health. Some clones in this sample may be carry-over from other donors' samples.

About this clone: The same CDR3 also results from other DNA sequences found in this sample. The chain has TRBV28 and TRBJ1-5; tentatively, D is TRBD1 (5 bases). Germline V CDR1 and CDR2: MDHEN, SYDVKM. The V end was cut by 4 bases, the J end by 7 bases, with 17 bases between. The CDR3 extends over 15 amino acids. The CDR3 coding sequence is TGTGCCAGCAGTTCTCCGGGGAGGGGTGGACAGCCCCAGCATTTT. Protein sequence: CASSSPGRGGQPQHF. The variable domain in full, with the rest retrieved from reference TRBV28 and TRBJ1-5, is DVKVTQSSRYLVKRTGEKVFLECVQDMDHENMFWYRQDPGLGLRLIYFSYDVKMKEKGDIPEGYSVSREKKERFSLILESASTNQTSMYLCASSSPGRGGQPQHFGDGTRLSIL.

This chain connects TRBV5-6 to TRBJ2-7; 8 bases are shared with TRBD2. There are 15 residues in the CDR3. In germline, CDR1 is SGHDT, CDR2 YYEEEE. J gave up 3 bases and V 4 bases, and 9 bases lay outside the gene matches. The CDR3 loop reads CASSPGLENYYEQYF. The CDR3 DNA sequence: TGTGCCAGCAGCCCGGGACTAGAAAACTACTACGAGCAGTACTTC.

The gene calls are TRBV6-5 and TRBJ2-2; a possible D gene is TRBD2 (5 bases). The CDR3 contains 16 residues. Trimming cost V 1 base and J 4 bases, with 13 bases left between them. Germline loops: CDR1 MNHEY, CDR2 SVGAGI. The CDR3 reads CASSYYRGSRTGELFF. The DNA of the CDR3 is TGTGCCAGCAGTTACTATCGAGGGAGTCGCACCGGGGAGCTGTTTTTT.

Comment on this clone: Other nucleotide sequences from this sample produce the same CDR3. The rearrangement links TRBV4-1 to TRBJ2-1; TRBD2 matches at 7 bases. V was pared by 0 bases and J by 3 bases, with 5 bases of the junction left unmatched. The CDR3 loop spans 16 amino acids. CDR1 and CDR2 from the germline V gene are MGHRA and YSYEKL. CDR3 DNA sequence: TGCGCCAGCAGCCAAGACCCTGGCGGGGGCTACAATGAGCAGTTCTTC. Translating gives CASSQDPGGGYNEQFF.

The genes are TRBV5-1 and TRBJ2-2; D call uncertain. The length of the CDR3 is 16 residues. Germline V CDR1 and CDR2: SGHRS, YFSETQ. The V and J ends lost 0 bases and 0 bases respectively, with 9 bases between them. The CDR3 loop is CASSLASQANTGELFF. The CDR3 DNA follows: TGCGCCAGCAGCTTGGCATCCCAGGCGAACACCGGGGAGCTGTTTTTT.

As for this clone: The sample contains more than one DNA sequence encoding this CDR3. V and J are TRBV18 and TRBJ2-5; 9 bases are shared with TRBD1. With V trimmed by 3 bases and J by 5 bases, 1 base remained unmatched. Germline V gene data show CDR1 as KGHSH and CDR2 as LQKENI. The CDR3 is 13 amino acids. CDR3 region: CASSPGQGETQYF. The DNA of the CDR3 is TGTGCCAGCTCACCCGGACAGGGGGAGACCCAGTACTTC.

This sequence joins TRBV7-9 and TRBJ2-7, with 8 bases aligning to TRBD2. The CDR3 totals 15 residues. The germline CDR1 and CDR2 sequences are SEHNR and FQNEAQ (reference sequence). The V segment lost 4 bases and the J segment 4 bases; nucleotides outside the gene matches: 9. DNA of the CDR3: TGTGCCAGCAGCTGGGGTTCTAGCGGGTCTTACGAGCAGTACTTC. As protein: CASSWGSSGSYEQYF.

As DNA, the CDR3 is TGTGCCAGCAGCCGCGGCCCGACTAGCGGGAGCGATGAGCAGTTCTTC. Protein: CASSRGPTSGSDEQFF. The chain has TRBV7-2 and TRBJ2-1; 12 bases align to TRBD2. Germline CDR1 and CDR2: SGHTA and FQGNSA. The CDR3 extends over 16 amino acids. V lost 5 bases to trimming and J lost 8 bases; unmatched junction nucleotides: 10. The entire variable domain, with the rest obtained from reference TRBV7-2 and TRBJ2-1, is as follows: GAGVSQSPSNKVTEKGKDVELRCDPISGHTALYWYRQSLGQGLEFLIYFQGNSAPDKSGLPSDRFSAERTGGSVSTLTIQRTQQEDSAVYLCASSRGPTSGSDEQFFGPGTRLTVL.

The chain joins TRBV5-6 to TRBJ1-3; D gene ambiguous. V shed 0 bases and J shed 0 bases, with 10 bases lying between them. From germline, CDR1 is SGHDT and CDR2 YYEEEE. This CDR3 is built from 16 residues. The CDR3, as DNA: TGTGCCAGCAGCTTGGCCGGATTCGACTCTGGAAACACCATATATTTT. Translating gives CASSLAGFDSGNTIYF. Drawing the rest from reference TRBV5-6 and TRBJ1-3, the complete variable domain is DAGVTQSPTHLIKTRGQQVTLRCSPKSGHDTVSWYQQALGQGPQFIFQYYEEEERQRGNFPDRFSGHQFPNYSSELNVNALLLGDSALYLCASSLAGFDSGNTIYFGEGSWLTVV.

The chain combines TRBV10-3 with TRBJ2-7; 7 nucleotides align to TRBD2. CDR3 size: 13 residues. Germline CDR1 ENHRY, CDR2 SYGVKD. J lost 7 bases, V lost 7 bases, and 10 bases had no gene match. The CDR3 reads CAINRSGTKEQYF. The CDR3 DNA reads as TGTGCCATCAATCGATCCGGGACTAAAGAGCAGTACTTC.